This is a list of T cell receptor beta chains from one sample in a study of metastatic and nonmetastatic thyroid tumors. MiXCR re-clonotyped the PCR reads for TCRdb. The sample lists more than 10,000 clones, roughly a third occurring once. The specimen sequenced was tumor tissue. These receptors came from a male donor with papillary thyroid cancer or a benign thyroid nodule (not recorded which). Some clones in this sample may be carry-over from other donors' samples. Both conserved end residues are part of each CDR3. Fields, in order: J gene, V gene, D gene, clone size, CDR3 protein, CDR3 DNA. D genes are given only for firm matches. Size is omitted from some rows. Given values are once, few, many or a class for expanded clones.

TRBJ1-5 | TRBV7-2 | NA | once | CASSIESYQPQHF | TGTGCCAGCAGTATCGAGTCGTATCAGCCCCAGCATTTT
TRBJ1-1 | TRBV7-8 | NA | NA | CASSLVYRTTRTNTEAFF | TGTGCCAGCAGCTTAGTTTATCGGACAACCAGGACGAACACTGAAGCTTTCTTT
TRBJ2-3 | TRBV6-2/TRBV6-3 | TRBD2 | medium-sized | CASSYFSSGAYYCTDTQYF | TGTGCCAGCAGTTACTTCTCTAGCGGGGCCTACTATTGCACAGATACGCAGTATTTT
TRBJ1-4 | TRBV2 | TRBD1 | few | CASSGQGSEKLFF | TGTGCCAGCAGTGGACAGGGCTCTGAAAAACTGTTTTTT
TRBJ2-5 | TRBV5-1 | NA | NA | CASSLATGRTQETQYF | TGCGCCAGCAGCTTGGCCACCGGCAGGACCCAAGAGACCCAGTACTTC
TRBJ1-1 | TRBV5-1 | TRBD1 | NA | CASSRERGQGAEAFF | TGCGCCAGCAGCCGAGAAAGAGGACAGGGCGCTGAAGCTTTCTTT
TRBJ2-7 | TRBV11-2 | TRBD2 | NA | CASSLEDLALAVPTYEQYF | TGTGCCAGCAGCTTAGAAGATTTGGCACTAGCGGTACCTACCTACGAGCAGTACTTC
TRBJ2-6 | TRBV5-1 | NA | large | CASREGASSGANVLTF | TGCGCCAGCAGGGAGGGGGCGTCCTCTGGGGCCAACGTCCTGACTTTC
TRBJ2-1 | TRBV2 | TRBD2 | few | CASSAPGLAGNEQFF | TGTGCCAGCAGTGCACCGGGACTAGCGGGCAATGAGCAGTTCTTC
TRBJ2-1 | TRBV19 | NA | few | CASSIEGYNEQFF | TGTGCCAGTAGTATTGAAGGTTACAATGAGCAGTTCTTC
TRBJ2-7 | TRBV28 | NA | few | CASSLRGAYEQYF | TGTGCCAGCAGTTTGAGGGGGGCCTACGAGCAGTACTTC
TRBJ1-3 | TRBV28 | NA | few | CASSWDGTSGNTIYF | TGTGCCAGCAGCTGGGACGGAACCTCTGGAAACACCATATATTTT
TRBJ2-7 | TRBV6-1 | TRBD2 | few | CASIRAGGLGSYEQYF | TGTGCCAGCATTCGAGCGGGAGGTCTAGGCTCCTACGAGCAGTACTTC
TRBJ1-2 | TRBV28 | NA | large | CASSPYKGTNYGYTF | TGTGCCAGCAGTCCCTACAAGGGAACTAACTATGGCTACACCTTC
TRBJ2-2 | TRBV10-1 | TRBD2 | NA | CASVLAGPNTWELFF | TGCGCCAGCGTACTAGCGGGGCCGAACACCTGGGAGCTGTTTTTT
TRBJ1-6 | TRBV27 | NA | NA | CASSQGTENSPLHF | TGTGCCAGCAGCCAAGGTACAGAGAATTCACCCCTCCACTTT
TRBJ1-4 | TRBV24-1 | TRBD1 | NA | CATSDSRGLGEKLFF | TGTGCCACCAGTGATTCGAGGGGGCTAGGTGAAAAACTGTTTTTT
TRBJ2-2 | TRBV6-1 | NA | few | CASRESGDTGELFF | TGTGCCAGCCGTGAGAGCGGTGACACCGGGGAGCTGTTTTTT
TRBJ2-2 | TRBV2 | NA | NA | CASGAGANTGELFF | TGTGCCAGCGGGGCCGGGGCGAACACCGGGGAGCTGTTTTTT
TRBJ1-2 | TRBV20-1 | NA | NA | CSAYDGGGSYGYTF | TGCAGTGCCTACGACGGGGGGGGTAGCTATGGCTACACCTTC
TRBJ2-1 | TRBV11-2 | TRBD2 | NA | CASSLGDYSYNEQFF | TGTGCCAGCAGCTTAGGGGACTACTCCTACAATGAGCAGTTCTTC
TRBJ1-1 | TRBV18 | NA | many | CASSREAGNEAFF | TGTGCCAGCTCACGAGAGGCAGGGAATGAAGCTTTCTTT
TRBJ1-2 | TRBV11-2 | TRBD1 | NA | CASTASDRAMYGGGYTF | TGTGCCAGCACAGCGTCGGACAGGGCCATGTATGGGGGCGGCTACACCTTC
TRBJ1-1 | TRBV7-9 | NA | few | CASKEQGNTEAFF | TGTGCCAGCAAAGAGCAGGGCAACACTGAAGCTTTCTTT
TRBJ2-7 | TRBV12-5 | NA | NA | CASGLPEGPRMYEQYF | TGTGCTAGTGGTCTCCCCGAGGGGCCCCGTATGTACGAGCAGTACTTC
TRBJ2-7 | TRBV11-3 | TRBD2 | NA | CASSWDYGGYEQYF | TGTGCCAGCAGCTGGGACTATGGGGGCTACGAGCAGTACTTC
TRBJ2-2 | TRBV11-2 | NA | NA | CASSLAARTGELFF | TGTGCCAGCAGCTTAGCGGCGCGGACCGGGGAGCTGTTTTTT
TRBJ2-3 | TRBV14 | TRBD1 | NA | CASSLYQGAEDTQYF | TGTGCCAGCAGTCTCTATCAGGGGGCTGAAGATACGCAGTATTTT
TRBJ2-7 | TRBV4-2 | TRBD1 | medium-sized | CASSQVAGVGTGIYEQYF | TGTGCCAGCAGCCAAGTAGCAGGTGTCGGGACAGGCATTTACGAGCAGTACTTC
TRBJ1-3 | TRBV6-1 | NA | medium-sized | CASRDTGNTIYF | TGTGCCAGCAGAGACACGGGAAACACCATATATTTT
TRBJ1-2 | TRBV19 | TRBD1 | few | CASTPQGASGGYTF | TGTGCCAGTACCCCACAGGGGGCGTCGGGTGGCTACACCTTC
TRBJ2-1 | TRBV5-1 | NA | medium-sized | CASSLRPGYNEQFF | TGCGCCAGCAGCTTGCGGCCAGGCTACAATGAGCAGTTCTTC